What follows are 14 T cell receptor beta chains derived from one specimen sequenced in a study of T cells in women clearing cervical HPV infection. Measured with immunoSEQ multiplex PCR; TCRdb has only the in-frame clones, and not every one. The table for this sample gives tens of thousands of clones. Material: blood buffy coat. The receptors here all came from a woman aged 18 to 75 with a cervical HPV16 infection that either progressed to CIN3+ or cleared (not recorded which).

As for this clone: Sequencing ends 3 residues short of the CDR3 end; the germline J gene provides the rest. The V call is TRBV5-1, the J call TRBJ2-1, with 9 bases lining up with TRBD1. V trimming: 6 bases; J trimming: 9 bases; junction bases outside the gene matches: 4. Germline V lookup: CDR1 SGHRS, CDR2 YFSETQ. CDR3 length equals 12 residues. The CDR3 here is CASKQGASEQFF. CDR3 bases read: TGCGCCAGCAAACAGGGGGCGAGTGAG. The full variable domain, with the rest looked up from reference TRBV5-1 and TRBJ2-1, is KAGVTQTPRYLIKTRGQQVTLSCSPISGHRSVSWYQQTPGQGLQFLFEYFSETQRNKGNFPGRFSGRQFSNSRSEMNVSTLELGDSALYLCASKQGASEQFFGPGTRLTVL.

Comments on this clone: From the germline J gene comes the end of the CDR3, since the read stops 3 residues before it. The chain employs TRBV20-1 and TRBJ2-5; 8 bases are a match to TRBD2. The germline CDR1 and CDR2 sequences are DFQATT and SNEGSKA (reference sequence). The J segment lost 0 bases and the V segment lost 1 base, leaving 7 bases of the junction unmatched. This CDR3 contains 16 residues. The CDR3 sequence: CSARGGGRRHQETQYF. Incomplete CDR3 DNA: TGCAGTGCTAGAGGAGGCGGGAGGCGACACCAAGAGACC.

With respect to this clone: The sequence runs out 3 residues before the end of the CDR3; the remainder is reconstructed from the germline J gene. The genes are TRBV7-2 and TRBJ2-7; 9 bases map to TRBD2. After removal of 8 bases from V and 2 bases from J, the junction contained 7 bases not matched to a gene. CDR3 length equals 14 residues. Germline V CDR1 and CDR2: SGHTA, FQGNSA. Partial CDR3 DNA: TGTGCCAGCGGGGCTAGCGGGAACACCTACGAG. Protein: CASGASGNTYE. The full CDR3 sequence reads CASGASGNTYEQYF.

In the case of this clone: The read terminates 3 residues ahead of where the CDR3 ends, so the germline J gene completes it. V usage is TRBV11-2 and J usage is TRBJ2-1; tentative D call: TRBD2 (6 bases). The CDR3 spans 13 residues. The V gene lost 3 bases and the J gene lost 6 bases, with 9 bases spanning the gap. CDR1 is SGHAT and CDR2 is FQNNGV in the germline V gene. The CDR3 loop is CASSFLASNEQFF. CDR3 DNA, as far as it was read: TGTGCCAGCAGCTTTCTAGCGTCCAATGAG.

CDR3: CASRSLNQPQHF. Incomplete CDR3 DNA: TGTGCCAGCCGGTCCCTTAATCAGCCC. The V call is TRBV2, the J call TRBJ1-5, with D unclear. The sequence runs out 3 residues before the end of the CDR3; the remainder is reconstructed from the germline J gene. This CDR3 spans 12 amino acids. The ends were cut back, 8 bases at V and 4 bases at J, with 9 bases in the middle. From germline, CDR1 is SNHLY and CDR2 FYNNEI.

As to this clone: The read terminates 3 residues before the CDR3 end, so the remaining end is supplied by the germline J gene. The gene calls are TRBV7-9 and TRBJ2-2; TRBD1 matches at 9 bases. Germline V CDR1 and CDR2: SEHNR, FQNEAQ (reference sequence). Trimming took 5 bases from V and 7 from J; bases not matched to a gene: 5. The CDR3 runs to 14 residues. The CDR3 is CASSRTGEVGELFF. The CDR3 bases that were read are TGTGCCAGCAGCCGGACAGGGGAAGTCGGGGAG.

Of note for this clone: The read ends 3 residues before the CDR3 terminus; that terminus is restored from the germline J gene. The rearrangement uses TRBV6-1 and TRBJ1-1; D is perhaps TRBD1 (5 bases). V was cut by 6 bases and J by 4 bases, with 15 bases left in between. Per germline, CDR1 MNHNS and CDR2 SASEGT. This CDR3 region has 14 residues. The CDR3 sequence is CASREPGESTEAFF. CDR3 DNA, as far as it was read: TGTGCCAGCAGGGAACCGGGGGAGTCCACTGAA.

As concerns this clone: The CDR3 end falls 3 residues outside the read, so it is completed with the germline J gene. The chain carries TRBV19 and TRBJ2-7; TRBD2 is a possible D gene (5 bases). The CDR3 is 13 amino acids. Deletions cut 5 bases from V and 3 bases from J, with 11 bases between. Germline V CDR1 and CDR2: LNHDA, SQIVND (reference sequence). CDR3 protein: CASSASRFYEQYF. The sequenced part of the CDR3 DNA is TGTGCCAGTAGTGCTAGCAGATTCTACGAG. The variable domain in full, completed from reference TRBV19 and TRBJ2-7, reads DGGITQSPKYLFRKEGQNVTLSCEQNLNHDAMYWYRQDPGQGLRLIYYSQIVNDFQKGDIAEGYSVSREKKESFPLTVTSAQKNPTAFYLCASSASRFYEQYFGPGTRLTVT.

On this clone: The DNA ends 3 residues before the CDR3 does, and the rest of the CDR3 is filled in from the germline J gene. The chain recombines TRBV7-9 with TRBJ1-1; D is ambiguous. Germline V gene lookup returns CDR1 SEHNR and CDR2 FQNEAQ (reference sequence). CDR3 length equals 13 residues. V was shortened by 3 bases and J by 0 bases, with 5 bases between the two germline ends. The CDR3 here is CASSFYMNTEAFF. The sequenced part of the CDR3 DNA is TGTGCCAGCAGCTTTTATATGAACACTGAA.

About this clone: The CDR3 end is not reached by the read, which stops 3 residues before it; the germline J gene fills it in. The J gene is TRBJ1-4, the V gene TRBV10-1; D remains unclear. Germline CDR1 reads WNHNN; CDR2 reads SYGVQD (reference sequence). The CDR3 has 12 amino acids. With 4 bases removed from V and 10 bases from J, the gap between germline ends came to 10 bases. The covered CDR3 bases are TGCGCCAGCAGTGGTACAAGAGGAAAA. Translating it yields CASSGTRGK. The complete CDR3 reads CASSGTRGKLFF.

Regarding this clone: Read data end 3 residues before the CDR3 end; the end is taken from the germline J gene. This rearrangement joins TRBV6-2 or TRBV6-3 to TRBJ2-2, with TRBD1 as a possible D gene (5 bases). Looked up from germline, CDR1 is MNHEY and CDR2 is SVGEGT. The CDR3 is 14 amino acids. The chain's CDR3 is CASSYNSGANVLFF. CDR3 bases read: TGTGCCAGCAGTTACAACTCTGGGGCCAACGTG.

CDR3 bases read: TGTGCCACTTCTAGAACCACGGGACAGCCCTACAATGAG. Its translation: CATSRTTGQPYNE. The CDR3, in full, reads CATSRTTGQPYNEQFF. The chain has TRBV19 and TRBJ2-1; 7 nucleotides line up with TRBD1. The DNA ends 3 residues before the CDR3 does, and the rest of the CDR3 is filled in from the germline J gene. Looked up from germline, CDR1 is LNHDA and CDR2 is SQIVND (reference sequence). The CDR3 runs 16 residues. Unmatched junction bases numbered 14, after V lost 10 bases and J lost 2 bases.

On this clone itself: Sequencing ends 3 residues short of the CDR3 end; the germline J gene provides the rest. The rearrangement joins TRBV4-1 to TRBJ2-7, with TRBD2 as a possible D gene (7 bases). This CDR3 has 15 residues. V was shortened by 5 bases and J by 3 bases, with 17 bases between the two germline ends. CDR1 and CDR2 from the germline V gene are MGHRA and YSYEKL. The sequenced part of the CDR3 DNA is TGCGCCAGCAGCGAAGGGGGGGGAACCAGCTACGAG. Translating gives CASSEGGGTSYE. The CDR3 in its entirety is CASSEGGGTSYEQYF.

Worth noting for this clone: The sequence runs out 3 residues before the end of the CDR3; the remainder is reconstructed from the germline J gene. This sample includes further DNA sequences coding for the same CDR3. The chain employs TRBV6-1 and TRBJ1-2; D is possibly TRBD1 (6 bases). The CDR3 extends over 14 amino acids. The V and J ends lost 3 bases and 7 bases respectively, with 15 bases between them. Germline V gene data show CDR1 as MNHNS and CDR2 as SASEGT. CDR3 residues: CASSDRRGRGGYTF. The sequenced CDR3 bases are TGTGCCAGCAGTGACAGGAGGGGCAGGGGTGGC.